The rows below give T cell receptor beta chains drawn from one sample of a study of graft-versus-host responses after intestinal transplantation. Measured with immunoSEQ multiplex PCR; TCRdb has only the in-frame clones, and not every one. The sample includes about 100,000 clones, roughly 90% of them seen just once. Their target antigens are unknown. Here the sequenced sample was unstimulated CD4+ T cells sorted from spleen or lymph node cells, taken before transplant. The receptors originated from a human donor who was the organ donor for an intestinal transplant. CDR3s include the opening cysteine and the closing phenylalanine or tryptophan. Each record gives: V gene, J gene, clone size, D gene, CDR3 DNA, CDR3 protein. A D gene is named only where the DNA matches it firmly. Not all rows give a size; the values are once, few, many and, for expanded clones, a class.

v_gene: TRBV2
j_gene: TRBJ1-1
abundance: .
d_gene: .
CDR3nt: TGTGCCAGCAGTGAAGCGCGGGGGGGGTTCACTGAAGCTTTCTTT
CDR3aa: CASSEARGGFTEAFF

v_gene: TRBV29-1
j_gene: TRBJ2-1
abundance: .
d_gene: TRBD1
CDR3nt: TGCAGCGTTGAACACCGGGACAGGAGGACTGAGCAGTTCTTC
CDR3aa: CSVEHRDRRTEQFF

v_gene: TRBV30
j_gene: TRBJ2-7
abundance: .
d_gene: .
CDR3nt: .
CDR3aa: CAWSVLVSGGHEQYF

v_gene: TRBV6-6
j_gene: TRBJ1-6
abundance: .
d_gene: TRBD1
CDR3nt: TGTGCCAGCAGTTACTACAGGGGTTCACCCCTCCACTTT
CDR3aa: CASSYYRGSPLHF

v_gene: TRBV7-7
j_gene: TRBJ2-5
abundance: .
d_gene: .
CDR3nt: TGTGCCAGCAGCTTAAACACCGGGGAGACCCAGTACTTC
CDR3aa: CASSLNTGETQYF

v_gene: TRBV27
j_gene: TRBJ2-5
abundance: .
d_gene: TRBD2
CDR3nt: TGTGCCAGCAGTTCCACCGGGACTAACGGCCAAGAGACCCAGTACTTC
CDR3aa: CASSSTGTNGQETQYF

v_gene: TRBV30
j_gene: TRBJ2-7
abundance: .
d_gene: .
CDR3nt: TGTGCCTGGAGTCTTACCTACGGGCAGTACTTC
CDR3aa: CAWSLTYGQYF

v_gene: TRBV19
j_gene: TRBJ1-6
abundance: few
d_gene: TRBD1
CDR3nt: TGTGCCAGTAGTGAACCGGGACAGGGGGGGAGGTCACCCCTCCACTTT
CDR3aa: CASSEPGQGGRSPLHF

v_gene: TRBV5-6
j_gene: TRBJ2-2
abundance: .
d_gene: .
CDR3nt: TGTGCCAGCAGCAGACGCACCGGGGAGCTGTTTTTT
CDR3aa: CASSRRTGELFF

v_gene: TRBV6-1
j_gene: TRBJ2-7
abundance: .
d_gene: .
CDR3nt: TGTGCCAGCAGTGAAGCGGAAATGAGGGTAAGGCAGTACTTC
CDR3aa: CASSEAEMRVRQYF

v_gene: TRBV14
j_gene: TRBJ1-2
abundance: .
d_gene: .
CDR3nt: TGTGCCAGCAGCCAAGATCAGGACTATGGCTACACCTTC
CDR3aa: CASSQDQDYGYTF

v_gene: TRBV11-3
j_gene: TRBJ2-7
abundance: .
d_gene: TRBD1
CDR3nt: TGTGCCAGCAGCTGGGACAGTACGCGGGAGCAGTACTTC
CDR3aa: CASSWDSTREQYF

v_gene: TRBV27
j_gene: TRBJ2-3
abundance: once
d_gene: TRBD2
CDR3nt: TGTGCCAGCAGTTTGTCCGCGGCGGGGGTAACGATTAGCACAGATACGCAGTATTTT
CDR3aa: CASSLSAAGVTISTDTQYF

v_gene: TRBV6-4
j_gene: TRBJ1-4
abundance: .
d_gene: .
CDR3nt: TGTGCCTCCCTCGACAGCCCTAATGAAAAACTGTTTTTT
CDR3aa: CASLDSPNEKLFF

v_gene: TRBV4-2
j_gene: TRBJ2-3
abundance: few
d_gene: .
CDR3nt: TGTGCCAGCAGCCAATCGGCCCTTAGCGTCCCTAGCATTGATACGCAGTATTTT
CDR3aa: CASSQSALSVPSIDTQYF

v_gene: TRBV19
j_gene: TRBJ1-3
abundance: few
d_gene: .
CDR3nt: TGTGCCAGTAGGATCTTCTCCTCTGGAAACACCATATATTTT
CDR3aa: CASRIFSSGNTIYF

v_gene: TRBV5-4
j_gene: TRBJ2-2
abundance: .
d_gene: TRBD2
CDR3nt: TGTGCCAGCAGCTTGGCTAGCGGGGGAGAGGAGCTGTTTTTT
CDR3aa: CASSLASGGEELFF

v_gene: TRBV19
j_gene: TRBJ1-5
abundance: once
d_gene: TRBD1
CDR3nt: TGTGCCAGTGGGGACAGGGTGAGCAATCAGCCCCAGCATTTT
CDR3aa: CASGDRVSNQPQHF

v_gene: TRBV9
j_gene: TRBJ1-1
abundance: .
d_gene: .
CDR3nt: TGTGCCAGCAGCGTCATCGACACGAGGAACACTGAAGCTTTCTTT
CDR3aa: CASSVIDTRNTEAFF

v_gene: TRBV7-3
j_gene: TRBJ2-1
abundance: .
d_gene: .
CDR3nt: TGTGCCAGCAGCTTGGGGGAATACAATGAGCAGTTCTTC
CDR3aa: CASSLGEYNEQFF

v_gene: TRBV7-9
j_gene: TRBJ1-2
abundance: once
d_gene: .
CDR3nt: TGTGCCAGCAGCTTAGGGGAAGGCAGGGGCGCGAAGCATGGCTACACCTTC
CDR3aa: CASSLGEGRGAKHGYTF

v_gene: TRBV6-6
j_gene: TRBJ1-6
abundance: .
d_gene: TRBD1
CDR3nt: TGTGCCAGCAGTTACACAGGACAGGGGTCACCCCTCCACTTT
CDR3aa: CASSYTGQGSPLHF

v_gene: TRBV7-8
j_gene: TRBJ1-1
abundance: once
d_gene: .
CDR3nt: TGTGCCAGCAGCCCTACTGTCCCAGTTCGGTCTGAAGCTTTCTTT
CDR3aa: CASSPTVPVRSEAFF

v_gene: TRBV11-2
j_gene: TRBJ2-3
abundance: .
d_gene: .
CDR3nt: TGTGCCAGCAGCTTAACCGGCTATACGCAGTATTTT
CDR3aa: CASSLTGYTQYF

v_gene: TRBV2
j_gene: TRBJ2-7
abundance: few
d_gene: .
CDR3nt: TGTGCCAGCTCCAGGGGACCCTACGAGCAGTACTTC
CDR3aa: CASSRGPYEQYF

v_gene: TRBV5-6
j_gene: TRBJ2-3
abundance: .
d_gene: .
CDR3nt: TGTGCCAGCAGCTACTACGGACGGACAGATACGCAGTATTTT
CDR3aa: CASSYYGRTDTQYF

v_gene: TRBV9
j_gene: TRBJ1-1
abundance: .
d_gene: .
CDR3nt: TGTGCCAGCAGCGTAGAGGGGGGGACTGAAGCTTTCTTT
CDR3aa: CASSVEGGTEAFF

v_gene: TRBV9
j_gene: TRBJ2-2
abundance: .
d_gene: TRBD2
CDR3nt: TGTGCCAGCAGCGTAAGGGCGGGACTAGCCGGGGAGCTGTTTTTT
CDR3aa: CASSVRAGLAGELFF

v_gene: TRBV6-1
j_gene: TRBJ1-2
abundance: once
d_gene: TRBD1
CDR3nt: TGTGCCAGCAGGGCAGACAGGGCGGGTCACTATGGCTACACCTTC
CDR3aa: CASRADRAGHYGYTF